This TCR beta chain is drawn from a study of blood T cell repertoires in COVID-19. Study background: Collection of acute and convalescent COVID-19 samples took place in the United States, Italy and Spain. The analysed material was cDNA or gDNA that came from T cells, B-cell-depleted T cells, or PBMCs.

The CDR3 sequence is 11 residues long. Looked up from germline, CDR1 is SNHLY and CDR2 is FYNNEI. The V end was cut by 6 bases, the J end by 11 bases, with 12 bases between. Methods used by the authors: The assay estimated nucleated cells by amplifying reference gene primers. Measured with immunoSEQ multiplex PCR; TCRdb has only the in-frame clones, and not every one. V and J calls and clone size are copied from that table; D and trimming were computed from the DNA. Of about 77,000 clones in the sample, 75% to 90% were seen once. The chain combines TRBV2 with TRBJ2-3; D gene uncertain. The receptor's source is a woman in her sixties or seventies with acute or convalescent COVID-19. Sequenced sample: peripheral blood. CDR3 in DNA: TGTGCCAGCAGCTCCGGGTTTGGGCAGTATTTT. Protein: CASSSGFGQYF. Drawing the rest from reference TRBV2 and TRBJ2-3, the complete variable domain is EPEVTQTPSHQVTQMGQEVILRCVPISNHLYFYWYRQILGQKVEFLVSFYNNEISEKSEIFDDQFSVERPDGSNFTLKIRSTKLEDSAMYFCASSSGFGQYFGPGTRLTVL.